Listed below are T cell receptor beta chains from one sample, sequenced in a study of T cells in Graves' hyperthyroidism and ophthalmopathy. TCRdb analysed the multiplex PCR reads with MiXCR anew, one entry per CDR3 protein. The table has fewer than 750,000 distinct CDR3 sequences, 13% to 15% seen once. The sequenced sample consisted of blood. The receptors stem from a woman between 45 and 65 years old with Graves' ophthalmopathy. Both conserved end residues are part of each CDR3. A D gene is named only where the DNA matches it firmly. Where a row states a size, it is once, few, many or the class of an expanded clone; other rows omit it.

clone size,D gene,V gene,J gene,CDR3 protein,CDR3 DNA
many,TRBD1,TRBV20-1,TRBJ2-1,CSARGFARGPTWGASSYNEQFF,TGCAGTGCTAGAGGATTCGCCAGGGGGCCCACCTGGGGGGCTAGCTCCTACAATGAGCAGTTCTTC
.,TRBD2,TRBV9,TRBJ2-1,CASSSFGGRANEQFF,TGTGCCAGCAGCTCCTTCGGCGGGAGGGCCAATGAGCAGTTCTTC
.,TRBD2,TRBV25-1,TRBJ2-1,CASSLTSNRYNEQFF,TGTGCCAGCAGTCTGACTAGCAATCGATACAATGAGCAGTTCTTC
many,.,TRBV3-2,TRBJ1-5,CASSQEQQDIQPQHF,TGTGCCAGCAGCCAAGAACAACAGGATATTCAGCCCCAGCATTTT
.,TRBD1,TRBV27,TRBJ1-2,CASSSWGRTGKWYGYTF,TGTGCCAGCAGTTCTTGGGGGAGGACAGGGAAATGGTATGGCTACACCTTC
few,.,TRBV19,TRBJ2-3,CASSLSGRKIDTQYF,TGTGCCAGTAGCCTTTCGGGACGGAAAATAGATACGCAGTATTTT
.,TRBD1,TRBV6-1,TRBJ1-5,CASSDRRGDQPQHF,TGTGCCAGCAGTGACCGCAGGGGGGATCAGCCCCAGCATTTT
.,.,TRBV18,TRBJ2-5,CASSPRAGQGGMDF,TGTGCCAGCTCACCACGGGCCGGACAGGGAGGGATGGACTTC
many,.,TRBV7-6,TRBJ2-3,CASSLGSGPTDTQYF,TGTGCCAGCAGCTTAGGGAGCGGTCCCACAGATACGCAGTATTTT
few,TRBD1,TRBV28,TRBJ1-3,CASSPGQASGNTIYF,TGTGCCAGCAGTCCCGGACAGGCCTCTGGAAACACCATATATTTT
many,.,TRBV7-9,TRBJ2-4,CASSRTRNRAKNIQYF,TGTGCCAGCAGCCGAACTAGAAACCGAGCCAAAAACATTCAGTACTTC